This T cell receptor (beta chain) was recovered during a study of T cell responses to AZD1222 COVID-19 vaccine. Worth noting for this clone: The antigen is not known.

Repertoires were generated with immunoSEQ multiplex PCR, while TCRdb's copy carries only in-frame clones and drops some. The sample has under 200,000 clones, about 88% seen once. Germline V gene sequence: CDR1 KGHSH, CDR2 LQKENI. This CDR3 is 15 amino acids long. V shed 4 bases and J shed 4 bases, with 16 bases lying between them. Study conclusions and caveats: White British ancestry dominated among donors, who included more females, and clonal diversity was possibly underestimated. With two AZD1222 doses given, Spike-specific TCR breadth and depth both rose.

V usage is TRBV18 and J usage is TRBJ1-2; possible D gene TRBD1, 5 bases. This receptor was obtained from an adult who received the AZD1222 COVID-19 vaccine. The sequencing here drew on peripheral blood, taken 28 days after the second AZD1222 dose. This chain's CDR3 is CASSLDLGEAYGYTF. In DNA form, the CDR3 reads TGTGCCAGCTCACTGGACCTAGGGGAGGCCTATGGCTACACCTTC. The full variable domain, rest sourced from reference TRBV18 and TRBJ1-2, is NAGVMQNPRHLVRRRGQEARLRCSPMKGHSHVYWYRQLPEEGLKFMVYLQKENIIDESGMPKERFSAEFPKEGPSILRIQQVVRGDSAAYFCASSLDLGEAYGYTFGSGTRLTVV.